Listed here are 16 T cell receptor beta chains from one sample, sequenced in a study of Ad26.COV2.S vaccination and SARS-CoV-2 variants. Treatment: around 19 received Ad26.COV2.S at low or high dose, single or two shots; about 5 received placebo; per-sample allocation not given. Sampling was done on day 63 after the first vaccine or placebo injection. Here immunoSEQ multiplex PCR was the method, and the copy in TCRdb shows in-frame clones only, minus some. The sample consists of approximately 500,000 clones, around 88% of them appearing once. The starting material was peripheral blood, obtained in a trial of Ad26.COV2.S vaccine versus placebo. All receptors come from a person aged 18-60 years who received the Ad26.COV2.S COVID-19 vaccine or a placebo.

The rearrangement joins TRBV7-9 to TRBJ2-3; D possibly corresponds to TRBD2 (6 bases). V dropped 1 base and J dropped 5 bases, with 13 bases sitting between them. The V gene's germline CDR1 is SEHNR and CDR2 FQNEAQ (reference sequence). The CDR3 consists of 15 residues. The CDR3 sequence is CASSLDSGAQDTQYF. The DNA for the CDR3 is TGTGCCAGCAGCTTAGATTCGGGAGCCCAAGATACGCAGTATTTT.

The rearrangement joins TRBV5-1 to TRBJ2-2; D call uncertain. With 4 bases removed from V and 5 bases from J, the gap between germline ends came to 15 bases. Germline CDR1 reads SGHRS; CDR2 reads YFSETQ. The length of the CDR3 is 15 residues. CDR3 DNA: TGCGCCAGCAGCCCCCAACGTCCAAGGACCGGGGAGCTGTTTTTT. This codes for CASSPQRPRTGELFF.

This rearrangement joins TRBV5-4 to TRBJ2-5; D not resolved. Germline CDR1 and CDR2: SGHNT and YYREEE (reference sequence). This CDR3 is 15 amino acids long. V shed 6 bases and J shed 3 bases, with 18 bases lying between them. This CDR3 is CASTRTSESEETQYF. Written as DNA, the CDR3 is TGTGCCAGCACCCGGACGTCCGAATCCGAAGAGACCCAGTACTTC.

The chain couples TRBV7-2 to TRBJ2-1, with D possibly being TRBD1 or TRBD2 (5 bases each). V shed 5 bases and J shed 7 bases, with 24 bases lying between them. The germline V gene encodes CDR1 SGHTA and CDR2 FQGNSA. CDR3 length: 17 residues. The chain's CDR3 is CASSVETGSGGRNEQFF. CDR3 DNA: TGTGCCAGCAGCGTAGAGACGGGTAGTGGGGGAAGGAATGAGCAGTTCTTC.

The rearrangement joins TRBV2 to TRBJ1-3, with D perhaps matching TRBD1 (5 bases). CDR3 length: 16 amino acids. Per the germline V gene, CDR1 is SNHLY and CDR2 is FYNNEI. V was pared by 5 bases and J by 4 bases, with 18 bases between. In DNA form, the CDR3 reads TGTGCCAGCAGTATATCCGGTGGGACGGCAGGAAACACCATATATTTT. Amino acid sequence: CASSISGGTAGNTIYF. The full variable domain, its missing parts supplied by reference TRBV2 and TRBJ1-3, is EPEVTQTPSHQVTQMGQEVILRCVPISNHLYFYWYRQILGQKVEFLVSFYNNEISEKSEIFDDQFSVERPDGSNFTLKIRSTKLEDSAMYFCASSISGGTAGNTIYFGEGSWLTVV.

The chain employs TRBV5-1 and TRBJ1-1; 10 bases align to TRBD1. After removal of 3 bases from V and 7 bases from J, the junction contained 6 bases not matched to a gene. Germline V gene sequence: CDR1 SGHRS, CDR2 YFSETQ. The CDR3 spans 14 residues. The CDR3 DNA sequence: TGCGCCAGCAGCTCCGGGACAGGGGCCTTTGAAGCTTTCTTT. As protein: CASSSGTGAFEAFF.

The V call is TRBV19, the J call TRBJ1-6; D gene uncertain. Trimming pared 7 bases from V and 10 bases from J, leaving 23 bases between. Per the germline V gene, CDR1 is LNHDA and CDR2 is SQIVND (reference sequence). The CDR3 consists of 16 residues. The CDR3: CASTSGSRPVRSPLHF. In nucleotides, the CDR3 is TGTGCCAGTACCTCGGGATCCCGCCCTGTGAGGTCACCCCTCCACTTT.

The CDR3 spells CASSARLAANTGELFF. CDR3 DNA sequence: TGTGCCAGCAGCGCCCGACTAGCGGCGAACACCGGGGAGCTGTTTTTT. J is TRBJ2-2 and V is TRBV9, with TRBD2 matching over 9 bases. The V and J ends lost 3 bases and 0 bases, in that order; junction bases with no gene match: 3. Germline CDR1 is SGDLS and CDR2 is YYNGEE. This CDR3 is built from 16 residues. The full variable domain, rest sourced from reference TRBV9 and TRBJ2-2, is DSGVTQTPKHLITATGQRVTLRCSPRSGDLSVYWYQQSLDQGLQFLIQYYNGEERAKGNILERFSAQQFPDLHSELNLSSLELGDSALYFCASSARLAANTGELFFGEGSRLTVL.

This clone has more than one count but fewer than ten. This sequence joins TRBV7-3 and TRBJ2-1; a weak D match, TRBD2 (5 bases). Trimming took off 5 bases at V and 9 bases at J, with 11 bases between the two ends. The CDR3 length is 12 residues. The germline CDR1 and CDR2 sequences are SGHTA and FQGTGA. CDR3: CASSPGVGEQFF. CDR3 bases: TGTGCCAGCAGCCCCGGGGTAGGTGAGCAGTTCTTC.

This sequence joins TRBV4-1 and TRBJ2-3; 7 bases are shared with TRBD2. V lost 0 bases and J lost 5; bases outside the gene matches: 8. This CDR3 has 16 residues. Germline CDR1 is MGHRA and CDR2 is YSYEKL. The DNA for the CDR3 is TGCGCCAGCAGCCAAGATGGCCTAGCGGCGGGAGATACGCAGTATTTT. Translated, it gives CASSQDGLAAGDTQYF.

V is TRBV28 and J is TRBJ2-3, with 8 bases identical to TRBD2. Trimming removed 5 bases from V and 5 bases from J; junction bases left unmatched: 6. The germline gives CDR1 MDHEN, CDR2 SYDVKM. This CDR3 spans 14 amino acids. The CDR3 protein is CASSMISGRDTQYF. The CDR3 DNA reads TGTGCCAGCAGTATGATAAGCGGGAGAGATACGCAGTATTTT.

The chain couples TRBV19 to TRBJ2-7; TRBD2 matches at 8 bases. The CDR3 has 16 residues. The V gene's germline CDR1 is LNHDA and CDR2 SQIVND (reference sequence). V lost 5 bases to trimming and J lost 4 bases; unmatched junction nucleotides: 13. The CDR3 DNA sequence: TGTGCCAGTAGTCGCCTGACGGGGGGGCCGCCTTACGAGCAGTACTTC. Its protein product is CASSRLTGGPPYEQYF.

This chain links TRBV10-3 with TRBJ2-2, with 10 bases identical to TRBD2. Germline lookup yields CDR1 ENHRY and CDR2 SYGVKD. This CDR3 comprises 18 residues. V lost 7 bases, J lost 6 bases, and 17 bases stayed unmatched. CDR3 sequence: CAIKPEGSGRGSAGELFF. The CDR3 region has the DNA TGTGCCATCAAACCGGAGGGCAGCGGGAGGGGGTCGGCCGGGGAGCTGTTTTTT.

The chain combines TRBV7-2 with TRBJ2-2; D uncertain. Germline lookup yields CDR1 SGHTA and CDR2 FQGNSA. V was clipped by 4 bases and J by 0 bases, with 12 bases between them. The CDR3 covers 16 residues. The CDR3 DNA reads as TGTGCCAGCAGCTGGCTGAGACCGCCGAACACCGGGGAGCTGTTTTTT. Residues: CASSWLRPPNTGELFF.

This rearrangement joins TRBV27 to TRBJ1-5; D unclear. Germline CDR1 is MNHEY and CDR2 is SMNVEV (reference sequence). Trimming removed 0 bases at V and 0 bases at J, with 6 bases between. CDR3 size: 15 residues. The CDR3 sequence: CASSLSSFSNQPQHF. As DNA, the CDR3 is TGTGCCAGCAGTTTATCCTCCTTTAGCAATCAGCCCCAGCATTTT.

For the CDR3, the DNA is TGTGCCATCAGTGAGTCGGGGGCAGGGCTCGGCTACACCTTC. It encodes CAISESGAGLGYTF. J is TRBJ1-2 and V is TRBV10-3; TRBD1 is a possible D gene (6 bases). Germline V gene lookup returns CDR1 ENHRY and CDR2 SYGVKD. CDR3 size: 14 residues. Trimming pared 0 bases from V and 8 bases from J, leaving 13 bases between.